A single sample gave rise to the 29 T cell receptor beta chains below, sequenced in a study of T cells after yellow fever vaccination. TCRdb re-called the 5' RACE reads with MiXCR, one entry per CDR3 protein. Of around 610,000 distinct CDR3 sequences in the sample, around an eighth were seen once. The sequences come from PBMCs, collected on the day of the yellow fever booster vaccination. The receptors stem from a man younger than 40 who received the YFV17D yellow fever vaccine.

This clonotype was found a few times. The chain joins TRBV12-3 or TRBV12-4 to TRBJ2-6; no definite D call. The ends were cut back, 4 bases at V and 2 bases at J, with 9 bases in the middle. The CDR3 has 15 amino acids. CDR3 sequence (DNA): TGTGCCAGCAGTTCGGTCATCCCTGGGGCCAACGTCCTGACTTTC. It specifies CASSSVIPGANVLTF.

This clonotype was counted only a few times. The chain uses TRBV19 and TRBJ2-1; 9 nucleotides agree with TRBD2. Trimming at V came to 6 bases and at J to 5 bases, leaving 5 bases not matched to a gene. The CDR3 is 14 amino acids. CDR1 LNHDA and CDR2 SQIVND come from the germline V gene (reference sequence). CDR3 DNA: TGTGCCAGTAGCGCGGGAGGGCCGGACAATGAGCAGTTCTTC. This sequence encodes CASSAGGPDNEQFF.

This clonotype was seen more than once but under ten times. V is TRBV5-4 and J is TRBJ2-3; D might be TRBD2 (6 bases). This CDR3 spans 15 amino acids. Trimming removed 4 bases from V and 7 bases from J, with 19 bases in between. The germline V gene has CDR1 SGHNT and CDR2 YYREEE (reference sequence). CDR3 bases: TGTGCCAGCAGCCCTGAGGACGGGAGTGGTTATACGCAGTATTTT. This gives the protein CASSPEDGSGYTQYF. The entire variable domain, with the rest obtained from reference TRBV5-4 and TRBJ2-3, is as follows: ETGVTQSPTHLIKTRGQQVTLRCSSQSGHNTVSWYQQALGQGPQFIFQYYREEENGRGNFPPRFSGLQFPNYSSELNVNALELDDSALYLCASSPEDGSGYTQYFGPGTRLTVL.

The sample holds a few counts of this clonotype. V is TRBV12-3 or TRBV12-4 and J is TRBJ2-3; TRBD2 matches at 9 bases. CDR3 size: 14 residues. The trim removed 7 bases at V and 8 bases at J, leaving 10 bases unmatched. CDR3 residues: CASKREEGFATQYF. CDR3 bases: TGTGCCAGCAAGCGGGAGGAGGGTTTTGCTACGCAGTATTTT.

The CDR3 protein is CASRSGARVYEQYF. DNA for the CDR3: TGCGCCAGCAGAAGCGGGGCCCGCGTGTACGAGCAGTACTTC. The chain has TRBV5-1 and TRBJ2-7, with TRBD2 matching over 7 bases. The CDR3 is 14 amino acids. Germline V CDR1 and CDR2: SGHRS, YFSETQ. The V gene end was trimmed by 5 bases and the J gene end by 4 bases; junction bases not matched to a gene: 9.

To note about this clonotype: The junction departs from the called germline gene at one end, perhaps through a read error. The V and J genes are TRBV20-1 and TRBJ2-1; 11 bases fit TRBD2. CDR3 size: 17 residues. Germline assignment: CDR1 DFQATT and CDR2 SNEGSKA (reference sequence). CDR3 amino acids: CCARDEYTSGRGNEQFF. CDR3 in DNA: TGCTGTGCTAGAGATGAGTATACTAGCGGGAGAGGCAATGAGCAGTTCTTC.

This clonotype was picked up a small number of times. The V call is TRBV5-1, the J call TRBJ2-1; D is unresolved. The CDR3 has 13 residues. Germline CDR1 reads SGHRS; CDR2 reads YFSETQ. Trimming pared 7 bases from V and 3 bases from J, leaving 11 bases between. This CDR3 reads CASRPDDYNEQFF. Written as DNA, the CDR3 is TGCGCCAGCCGCCCGGATGACTACAATGAGCAGTTCTTC.

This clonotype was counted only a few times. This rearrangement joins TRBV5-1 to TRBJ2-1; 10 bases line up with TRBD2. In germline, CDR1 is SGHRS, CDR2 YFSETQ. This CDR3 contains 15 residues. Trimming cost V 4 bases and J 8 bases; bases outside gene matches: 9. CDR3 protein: CASSKAGGPEDEQFF. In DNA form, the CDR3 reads TGCGCCAGCAGCAAAGCGGGAGGGCCCGAAGATGAGCAGTTCTTC. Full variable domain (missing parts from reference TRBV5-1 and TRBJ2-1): KAGVTQTPRYLIKTRGQQVTLSCSPISGHRSVSWYQQTPGQGLQFLFEYFSETQRNKGNFPGRFSGRQFSNSRSEMNVSTLELGDSALYLCASSKAGGPEDEQFFGPGTRLTVL.

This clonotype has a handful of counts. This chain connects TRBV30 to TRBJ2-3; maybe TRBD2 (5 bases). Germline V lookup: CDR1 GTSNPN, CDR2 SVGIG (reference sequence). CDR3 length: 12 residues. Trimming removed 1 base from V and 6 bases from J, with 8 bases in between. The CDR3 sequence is CAWSGPGDTQYF. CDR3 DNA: TGTGCCTGGAGTGGGCCGGGGGATACGCAGTATTTT.

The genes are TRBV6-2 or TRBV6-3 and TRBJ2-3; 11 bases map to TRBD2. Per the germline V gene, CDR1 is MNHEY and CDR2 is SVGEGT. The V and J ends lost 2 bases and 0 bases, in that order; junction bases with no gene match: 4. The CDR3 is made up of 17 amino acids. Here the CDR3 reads CASSYGTSGGSTDTQYF. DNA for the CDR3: TGTGCCAGCAGTTACGGGACTAGCGGAGGAAGCACAGATACGCAGTATTTT.

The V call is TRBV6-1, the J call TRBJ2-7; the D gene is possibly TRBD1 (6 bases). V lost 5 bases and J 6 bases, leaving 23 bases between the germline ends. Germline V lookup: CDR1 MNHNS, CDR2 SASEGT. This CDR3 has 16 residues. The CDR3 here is CASSPRVRGGWIEQYF. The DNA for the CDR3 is TGTGCCAGCAGTCCCCGAGTCAGGGGCGGGTGGATCGAGCAGTACTTC.

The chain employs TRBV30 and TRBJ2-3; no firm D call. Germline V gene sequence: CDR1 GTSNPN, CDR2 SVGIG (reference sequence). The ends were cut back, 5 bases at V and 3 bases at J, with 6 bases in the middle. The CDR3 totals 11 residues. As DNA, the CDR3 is TGTGCCTGGGGTTTAACAGATACGCAGTATTTT. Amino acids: CAWGLTDTQYF.

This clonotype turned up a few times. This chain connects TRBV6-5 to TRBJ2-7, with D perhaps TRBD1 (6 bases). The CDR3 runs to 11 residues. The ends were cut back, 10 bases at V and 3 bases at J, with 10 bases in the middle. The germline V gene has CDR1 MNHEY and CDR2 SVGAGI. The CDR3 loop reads CATLGGYEQYF. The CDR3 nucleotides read TGTGCCACTCTAGGGGGCTACGAGCAGTACTTC.

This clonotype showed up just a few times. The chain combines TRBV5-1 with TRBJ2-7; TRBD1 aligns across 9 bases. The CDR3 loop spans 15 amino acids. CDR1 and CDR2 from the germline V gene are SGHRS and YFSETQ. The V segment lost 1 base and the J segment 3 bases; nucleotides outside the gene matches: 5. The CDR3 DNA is TGCGCCAGCAGCTTGAGAAGGACAGGGGACTACGAGCAGTACTTC. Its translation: CASSLRRTGDYEQYF.

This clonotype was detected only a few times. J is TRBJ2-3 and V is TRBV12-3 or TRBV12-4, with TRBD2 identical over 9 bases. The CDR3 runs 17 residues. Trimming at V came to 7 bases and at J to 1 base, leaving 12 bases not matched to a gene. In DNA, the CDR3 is TGTGCCAGCACCCCCCAGGTGCTAGCGGGACGCACAGATACGCAGTATTTT. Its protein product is CASTPQVLAGRTDTQYF.

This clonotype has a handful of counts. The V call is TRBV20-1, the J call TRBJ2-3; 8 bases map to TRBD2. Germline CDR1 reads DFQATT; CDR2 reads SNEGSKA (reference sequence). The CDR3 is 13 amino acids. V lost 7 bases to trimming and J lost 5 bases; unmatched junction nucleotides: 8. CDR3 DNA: TGCAGTGGACCCGGGGGGGTGGTAGATACGCAGTATTTT. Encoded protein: CSGPGGVVDTQYF.

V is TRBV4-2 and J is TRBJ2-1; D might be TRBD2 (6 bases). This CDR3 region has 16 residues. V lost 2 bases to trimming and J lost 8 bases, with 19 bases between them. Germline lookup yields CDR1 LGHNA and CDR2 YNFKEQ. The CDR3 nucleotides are TGTGCCAGCAGCCAACCCCCGGGAGCAGGAGAGGATGAGCAGTTCTTC. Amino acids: CASSQPPGAGEDEQFF.

The CDR3: CASGSGLSSYNEQFF. The CDR3 DNA is TGTGCTAGTGGTTCAGGACTCAGCTCCTACAATGAGCAGTTCTTC. This chain joins TRBV12-5 and TRBJ2-1; the D gene is possibly TRBD2 (5 bases). CDR1 and CDR2 from the germline V gene are LGHNT and FRNRAP. There are 15 residues in the CDR3. The V gene lost 4 bases and the J gene lost 0 bases, with 10 bases spanning the gap.

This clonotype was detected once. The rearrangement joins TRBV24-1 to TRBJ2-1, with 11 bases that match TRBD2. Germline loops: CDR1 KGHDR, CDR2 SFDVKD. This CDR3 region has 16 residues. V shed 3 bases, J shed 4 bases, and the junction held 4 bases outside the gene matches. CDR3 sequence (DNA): TGTGCCACCAGTGATGGACTAGCGGGTAATTACAATGAGCAGTTCTTC. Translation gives CATSDGLAGNYNEQFF.

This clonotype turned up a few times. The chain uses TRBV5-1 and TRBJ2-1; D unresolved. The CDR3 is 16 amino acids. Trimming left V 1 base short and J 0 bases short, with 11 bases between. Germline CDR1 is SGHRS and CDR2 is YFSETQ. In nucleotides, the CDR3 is TGCGCCAGCAGCTTGCGCTCTAGGACCTCCTACAATGAGCAGTTCTTC. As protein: CASSLRSRTSYNEQFF. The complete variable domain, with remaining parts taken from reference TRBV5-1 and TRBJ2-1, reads KAGVTQTPRYLIKTRGQQVTLSCSPISGHRSVSWYQQTPGQGLQFLFEYFSETQRNKGNFPGRFSGRQFSNSRSEMNVSTLELGDSALYLCASSLRSRTSYNEQFFGPGTRLTVL.

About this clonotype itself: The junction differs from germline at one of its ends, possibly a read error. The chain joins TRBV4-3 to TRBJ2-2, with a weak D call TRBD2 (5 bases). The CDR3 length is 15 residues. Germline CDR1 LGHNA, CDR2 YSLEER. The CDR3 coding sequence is TGCGCCAGCAGCCCCACCCTGGCTATCACCGGGGAGCTGCTTTTT. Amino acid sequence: CASSPTLAITGELLF.

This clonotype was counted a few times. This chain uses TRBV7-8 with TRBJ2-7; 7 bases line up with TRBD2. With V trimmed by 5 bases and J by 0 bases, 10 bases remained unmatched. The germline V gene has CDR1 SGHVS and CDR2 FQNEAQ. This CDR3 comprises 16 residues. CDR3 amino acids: CASSPTGGFISYEQYF. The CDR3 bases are TGTGCCAGCAGCCCGACGGGGGGATTTATCTCCTACGAGCAGTACTTC.

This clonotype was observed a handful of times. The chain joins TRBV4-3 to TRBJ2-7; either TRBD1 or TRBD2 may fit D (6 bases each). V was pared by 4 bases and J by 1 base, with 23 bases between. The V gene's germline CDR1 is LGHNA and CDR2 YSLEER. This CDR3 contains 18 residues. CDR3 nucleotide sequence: TGCGCCAGCAGCCCAAGTGTACGGGGGCTGGGGTATTCCTACGAGCAGTACTTC. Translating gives CASSPSVRGLGYSYEQYF.

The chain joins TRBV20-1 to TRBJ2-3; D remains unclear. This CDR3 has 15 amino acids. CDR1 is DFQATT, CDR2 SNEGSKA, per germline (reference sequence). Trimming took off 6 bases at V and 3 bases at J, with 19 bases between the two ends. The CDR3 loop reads CSAQLDAEWTDTQYF. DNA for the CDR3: TGCAGTGCCCAGCTTGACGCCGAATGGACAGATACGCAGTATTTT.

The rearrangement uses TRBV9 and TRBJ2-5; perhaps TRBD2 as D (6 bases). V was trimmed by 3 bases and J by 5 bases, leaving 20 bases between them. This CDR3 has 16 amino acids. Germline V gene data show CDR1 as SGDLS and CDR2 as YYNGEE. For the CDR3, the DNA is TGTGCCAGCAGCGACCGCCCCGGGGAGGCGGGCGAGACCCAGTACTTC. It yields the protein CASSDRPGEAGETQYF.

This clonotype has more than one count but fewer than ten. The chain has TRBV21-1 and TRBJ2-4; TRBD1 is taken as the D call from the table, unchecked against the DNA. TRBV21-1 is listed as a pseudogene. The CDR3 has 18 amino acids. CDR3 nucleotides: TGTGCCAGCAGACTTCGGGGACAGTCCACATGCGGCAAAAACATTCAGTACTTC. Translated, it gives CASRLRGQSTCGKNIQYF.

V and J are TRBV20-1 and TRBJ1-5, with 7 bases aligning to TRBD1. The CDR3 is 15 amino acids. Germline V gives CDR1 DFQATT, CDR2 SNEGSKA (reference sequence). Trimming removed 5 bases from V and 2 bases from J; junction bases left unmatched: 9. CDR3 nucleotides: TGCAGTGCTGCGACAGGGTTTTTAGGCAATCAGCCCCAGCATTTT. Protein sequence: CSAATGFLGNQPQHF.

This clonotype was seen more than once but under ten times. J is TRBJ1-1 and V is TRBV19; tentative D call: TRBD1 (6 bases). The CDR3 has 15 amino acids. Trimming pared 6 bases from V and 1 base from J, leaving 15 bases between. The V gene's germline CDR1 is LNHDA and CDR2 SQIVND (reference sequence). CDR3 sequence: CASRRYREANTEAFF. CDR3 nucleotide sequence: TGTGCCAGTAGGAGATACAGGGAAGCGAACACTGAAGCTTTCTTT.

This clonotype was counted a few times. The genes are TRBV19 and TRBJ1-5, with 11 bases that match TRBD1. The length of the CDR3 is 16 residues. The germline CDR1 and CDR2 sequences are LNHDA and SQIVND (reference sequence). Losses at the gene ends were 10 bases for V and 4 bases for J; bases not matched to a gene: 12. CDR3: CATELGTGGMNQPQHF. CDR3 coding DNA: TGTGCCACCGAACTAGGGACAGGGGGTATGAATCAGCCCCAGCATTTT.